These 10 T cell receptor beta chains came from one sample sequenced in a study of breast tumors, draining lymph nodes, adjacent tissues. The lymph nodes were axillary draining lymph nodes from breast cancer patients. MiXCR was run by TCRdb on the multiplex PCR reads, yielding one entry per CDR3 protein. The sample yields roughly 120,000 distinct CDR3 sequences, just under 20% seen once. Input material: axillary lymph node tissue. Receptors were obtained from a female donor with breast cancer. Some clones in this sample may be carry-over from other donors' samples.

This clonotype has a handful of counts. Just one base apart from a much larger clone, this may be a read error. The chain uses TRBV15 and TRBJ1-2; D is perhaps TRBD1 (5 bases). Germline CDR1 and CDR2: LNHNV and YYDKDF (reference sequence). This CDR3 contains 14 residues. V was clipped by 8 bases and J by 8 bases, with 21 bases between them. CDR3 DNA: TGTGCCACCGGCTCCCAAATGTCGGGGGACGGCTACACCTTC. Translated: CATGSQMSGDGYTF.

This clonotype was found a few times. The V call is TRBV28, the J call TRBJ1-2; a weak D match, TRBD1 (6 bases). The germline V gene encodes CDR1 MDHEN and CDR2 SYDVKM. Trimming left V 6 bases short and J 5 bases short, with 16 bases between. CDR3 size: 14 residues. The CDR3 nucleotides read TGTGCCAGCAGACAATTCGACAGGCCTTATGGCTACACCTTC. This encodes CASRQFDRPYGYTF.

This clonotype appeared many times. This sequence joins TRBV11-2 and TRBJ2-7, with D unclear. This CDR3 has 13 amino acids. The V gene's germline CDR1 is SGHAT and CDR2 FQNNGV. Trimming removed 5 bases at V and 1 base at J, with 9 bases between. CDR3: CASSEWISYEQYF. CDR3 DNA: TGTGCCAGCAGCGAGTGGATTTCCTACGAGCAGTACTTC. Filled out from reference TRBV11-2 and TRBJ2-7, the complete variable domain reads EAGVAQSPRYKIIEKRQSVAFWCNPISGHATLYWYQQILGQGPKLLIQFQNNGVVDDSQLPKDRFSAERLKGVDSTLKIQPAKLEDSAVYLCASSEWISYEQYFGPGTRLTVT.

This clonotype was seen repeatedly, ten times or more. Germline is not matched at one junction end, which may reflect a read error. This chain uses TRBV5-1 with TRBJ2-1, with 11 bases identical to TRBD2. Germline CDR1 reads SGHRS; CDR2 reads YFSETQ. The CDR3 loop spans 15 amino acids. The CDR3 DNA is TGCGCCAGTAGCTTACTAGCGGGAGAAATGGATGAGCAGTTCTTC. Translating it yields CASSLLAGEMDEQFF. The full variable domain, its missing parts supplied by reference TRBV5-1 and TRBJ2-1, is KAGVTQTPRYLIKTRGQQVTLSCSPISGHRSVSWYQQTPGQGLQFLFEYFSETQRNKGNFPGRFSGRQFSNSRSEMNVSTLELGDSALYLCASSLLAGEMDEQFFGPGTRLTVL.

This clonotype was observed a few times. The gene calls are TRBV18 and TRBJ2-2; D may be TRBD2 (5 bases). Looked up from germline, CDR1 is KGHSH and CDR2 is LQKENI. V gave up 5 bases and J gave up 1 base, with 8 bases separating them. CDR3 length: 14 amino acids. The CDR3 sequence: CASSRERNTGELFF. CDR3 DNA sequence: TGTGCCAGCTCAAGGGAGCGGAACACCGGGGAGCTGTTTTTT.

This clonotype was counted at least ten times. V usage is TRBV29-1 and J usage is TRBJ2-2; a weak D match, TRBD1 (6 bases). Between the trimmed V and J ends, which lost 3 bases and 0 bases, there was a span of 14 bases. The germline gives CDR1 SQVTM, CDR2 ANQGSEA. CDR3 length: 16 amino acids. In DNA form, the CDR3 reads TGCAGCGTTGATTCGCCACAGGGTCCGAACACCGGGGAGCTGTTTTTT. Translating it yields CSVDSPQGPNTGELFF.

This clonotype was seen many times. The rearrangement links TRBV29-1 to TRBJ2-1, with 9 positions matching TRBD1. CDR3 length: 16 amino acids. V was pared by 2 bases and J by 4 bases, with 9 bases of the junction left unmatched. From germline, CDR1 is SQVTM and CDR2 ANQGSEA. The CDR3 DNA reads as TGCAGCGTTGAAAAAGATGGGACAGGGATTTACAATGAGCAGTTCTTC. It codes for CSVEKDGTGIYNEQFF.

On this clonotype: This may be a read error, as it is one base from a much larger clone. The CDR3 protein is CAGSQDGAPGPAYGYTF. CDR3 nucleotides: TGTGCCGGCAGCCAAGATGGGGCCCCGGGACCGGCTTATGGCTACACCTTC. V and J are TRBV4-1 and TRBJ1-2; TRBD1 is a possible D gene (5 bases). Germline V gene sequence: CDR1 MGHRA, CDR2 YSYEKL. This CDR3 contains 17 residues.

This clonotype was found many times. The J gene is TRBJ2-1, the V gene TRBV11-2; D perhaps matches TRBD2 (5 bases). From germline, CDR1 is SGHAT and CDR2 FQNNGV. Between the trimmed V and J ends, which lost 3 bases and 4 bases, there was a span of 7 bases. The CDR3 spans 13 residues. CDR3 in amino acids: CASSFKRYNEQFF. Here the CDR3 DNA reads TGTGCCAGCAGCTTCAAGCGGTACAATGAGCAGTTCTTC.

Turning to this clonotype: A much larger clone differs by one base, so this may be a read error. This chain uses TRBV19 with TRBJ1-2; no reliable D call. Germline loops: CDR1 LNHDA, CDR2 SQIVND (reference sequence). V was cut by 5 bases and J by 1 base, with 14 bases left in between. The CDR3 sequence is 15 residues long. The chain's CDR3 is CASSVRIGINYGYTF. Written as DNA, the CDR3 is TGTGCCAGTAGTGTACGGATAGGGATTAACTATGGCTACACCTTC.